The rows below give T cell receptor beta chains drawn from one sample of a study of blood T cell repertoires in COVID-19. The method was immunoSEQ multiplex PCR; TCRdb's version includes in-frame clones alone and lacks a portion of them. Of approximately 280,000 clones detected, approximately 85% appear once; the ten largest clones hold around 5.5%. The sequenced material came from peripheral blood. The source is a man between 45 and 60 years old with active or convalescent COVID-19. The conserved cysteine and the conserved F or W are not part of the CDR3 here. Some rows mark clone size as missing; the rest say once, few, many or name a class of expanded clone.

v_call	j_call	clone_size	cdr3_aa
TRBV5-1	TRBJ1-1	few	ASSLERGTEAF
TRBV12-3/TRBV12-4	TRBJ2-3	few	ASSLARGDTQY
TRBV29-1	TRBJ1-4	.	SVGGAFGSNEKLF
TRBV7-2	TRBJ2-5	.	ASSLQRPAGKETQY
TRBV7-6	TRBJ1-6	.	ASSLGSAKNSPLH
TRBV27	TRBJ1-6	.	ASSSTGFSPLH
TRBV10-3	TRBJ2-2	once	AISSAQTRDRDTGELF
TRBV13	TRBJ2-2	.	ASSQYSGQGVTGELF
TRBV7-6	TRBJ1-3	.	ASGGNTIY
TRBV11-1	TRBJ2-7	.	ASSGAYEQY
TRBV24-1	TRBJ2-3	.	ATKEGVEDTQY
TRBV30	TRBJ2-5	.	AWTSGSWGVDSETQY
TRBV28	TRBJ1-5	.	ASRLTGTGGNQPQH
TRBV29-1	TRBJ2-7	.	SVGRGYEQY
TRBV10-3	TRBJ1-3	.	AVRGGSGNTIY
TRBV10-3	TRBJ1-2	.	AISESNTRTGDGYT
TRBV7-9	TRBJ2-5	.	ASSSMTGVGQETQY
TRBV12-1	TRBJ2-1	once	ASSFRIFGHNGSEQF
TRBV25-1	TRBJ1-2	.	ASSGGQGSGYT
TRBV10-3	TRBJ2-3	.	AISALAGGSDTQY
TRBV5-1	TRBJ1-2	.	ASSPDRGGGYT
TRBV5-1	TRBJ2-1	few	ASSREYRTSGRYNEQF
TRBV2	TRBJ1-4	.	ASGLMDRGPEKLF
TRBV5-5	TRBJ2-7	.	ASSLRQRPYEQY
TRBV7-8	TRBJ2-1	.	ASSLTEGLANEQF
TRBV6-6	TRBJ1-6	.	ASGNRETTLH
TRBV30	TRBJ1-6	.	AWSVYSYSYNSPLH
TRBV7-2	TRBJ1-2	.	ASSQMGAGNYGYT
TRBV2	TRBJ1-6	few	ASSFGSRTLH
TRBV10-3	TRBJ2-1	.	AISESASGSWEQF
TRBV12-5	TRBJ1-1	.	ASGRYQQGRGDTEAF
TRBV30	TRBJ2-7	.	ACSSSYEQY
TRBV9	TRBJ2-7	.	ASSSQPGTGFGEQY
TRBV2	TRBJ2-3	.	ASRELAGAPDTQY
TRBV5-1	TRBJ2-5	.	ASSFGAGLQETQY
TRBV13	TRBJ2-7	once	ASSGPSGQSYEQY
TRBV5-4	TRBJ1-1	.	ASRPGGEVNTEAF
TRBV7-2	TRBJ2-7	.	ASSWWTGSGDEQY
TRBV7-2	TRBJ2-3	.	ASSPRSSGTSTDTQY
TRBV19	TRBJ1-5	.	ASSIDRDDPQH
TRBV7-2	TRBJ2-5	few	ASSPSGGETQY
TRBV28	TRBJ1-6	.	ASSLGGTRNNSPLH
TRBV6-5	TRBJ1-6	.	ASSRDRAISPLH
TRBV20-1	TRBJ1-5	.	SASTEGVYSNQPQH
TRBV4-2	TRBJ2-1	.	ASKLGLGSYNEQF
TRBV28	TRBJ1-3	once	ASRNRYSGNTIY
TRBV28	TRBJ2-1	.	ATCLVAGGEQF
TRBV5-1	TRBJ1-2	.	ASSFNSHYGYT
TRBV5-1	TRBJ1-3	.	ASSAGQMYGNTIY
TRBV7-2	TRBJ2-7	.	ASSSGLAGVGYEQY
TRBV30	TRBJ1-1	.	AFRGLGTEAF
TRBV19	TRBJ2-5	.	ASSLGGSGSLSTQY
TRBV7-8	TRBJ2-1	.	ASSSYRTGSNEQF
TRBV18	TRBJ2-1	.	ASSPPSRGNEQF
TRBV7-5	TRBJ1-2	once	VRSLCGGAAFF